This T cell receptor beta chain was obtained from a study of blood T cell repertoires in COVID-19. At the level of the study: From the United States, Italy and Spain came samples of acute and convalescent COVID-19.

Enrollees, about 18 to 95 years old, lived in 25 or so US areas. Researchers sorted participants into cohorts using their self-reported clinical history. CDR1 and CDR2 (germline): LNHDA, SQIVND (reference sequence). The germline V and J ends were trimmed by 1 base and 3 bases, with 8 bases remaining between them. The CDR3 extends over 14 amino acids. The authors' processing: Estimates of nucleated cell counts were drawn from the amplification of reference gene primers. Sequencing was performed with immunoSEQ multiplex PCR; in TCRdb, only in-frame clones are kept and a portion is missing. The DNA gave D and trimming, while V, J and clone size come from that table. The sample shows 200,000 to 250,000 clones, roughly 85% of them seen only once.

Input material: PBMCs or T cells enriched from blood (not recorded which). The chain joins TRBV19 to TRBJ2-3; no reliable D call. The receptor was derived from a man aged 30-40 years who had recovered from COVID-19. The CDR3 nucleotides read TGTGCCAGTAGTATAGGGTATAGTACAGATACGCAGTATTTT. Translated, it gives CASSIGYSTDTQYF.